Listed below are T cell receptor beta chains from one sample, sequenced in a study of cytomegalovirus exposure and HLA in healthy donors. Sequencing was performed with immunoSEQ multiplex PCR; in TCRdb, only in-frame clones are kept and a portion is missing. The listing contains about 130,000 clones. The sequencing sample was made of PBMCs. The receptors come from a man between 18 and 29 years old in good health and CMV-seronegative. CDR3s include the opening cysteine and the closing phenylalanine or tryptophan. A D gene is named only where the DNA matches it firmly.

TRBJ1-1 TRBD1 TRBV30 CAWSLELTGTEAFF TGTGCCTGGAGTCTAGAACTGACAGGGACTGAAGCTTTCTTT
TRBJ2-7 - TRBV27 CASSLSEGEYSYEQYF TGTGCCAGCAGTTTATCTGAGGGAGAGTACTCCTACGAGCAGTACTTC
TRBJ2-7 - TRBV13 CASSLRTDYEQYF TGTGCCAGCAGCTTACGGACAGACTACGAGCAGTACTTC
TRBJ2-5 - TRBV2 CASSVDLVRVQETQYF TGTGCCAGCAGTGTTGACCTCGTCAGGGTCCAAGAGACCCAGTACTTC
TRBJ1-6 TRBD1 TRBV5-1 CASSPPDRASPLHF TGCGCCAGCAGCCCACCGGACAGGGCTTCACCCCTCCACTTT
TRBJ2-5 TRBD2 TRBV5-1 CASRIFAGGETQYF TGCGCCAGCAGGATATTCGCCGGGGGGGAGACCCAGTACTTC
TRBJ1-2 - TRBV7-6 CASSHRGDRLDYGYTF TGTGCCAGCAGCCATCGGGGAGATCGGCTGGACTATGGCTACACCTTC
TRBJ1-5 - TRBV6-5 CASSLRARSQPQHF TGTGCCAGCAGTCTCAGGGCGCGGAGTCAGCCCCAGCATTTT
TRBJ1-1 - TRBV19 CASTGFMNTEAFF TGTGCCAGCACAGGGTTCATGAACACTGAAGCTTTCTTT
TRBJ1-1 TRBD1 TRBV7-9 CASSLPDRGPRNTEAFF TGTGCCAGCAGCTTACCCGACAGGGGCCCCCGAAACACTGAAGCTTTCTTT
TRBJ1-5 - TRBV7-9 CASSLGPSQPQHF TGTGCCAGCAGCTTAGGTCCTAGTCAGCCCCAGCATTTT
TRBJ1-2 - TRBV5-4 CASSSSGLVYYGYTF TGTGCCAGCAGCTCCTCAGGGTTGGTCTATTATGGCTACACCTTC
TRBJ2-1 - TRBV30 CAWSGTQGISYNEQFF TGTGCCTGGAGTGGTACCCAGGGGATCTCCTACAATGAGCAGTTCTTC
TRBJ2-7 - TRBV19 CASSIVPSRIVVEQYF TGTGCCAGTAGTATAGTCCCTAGCAGAATCGTTGTCGAGCAGTACTTC
TRBJ1-1 - TRBV7-9 CASSLQGLNTEAFF TGTGCCAGCAGCTTACAGGGTTTGAACACTGAAGCTTTCTTT
TRBJ1-6 - TRBV5-4 CASSLETVYNSPLHF TGTGCCAGCAGCTTGGAGACAGTCTATAATTCACCCCTCCACTTT
TRBJ1-1 - TRBV9 CASSAQGGTEAFF TGTGCCAGCAGCGCACAGGGTGGGACTGAAGCTTTCTTT
TRBJ1-3 - TRBV28 CASSLEWQKGNTIYF TGTGCCAGCAGTTTGGAGTGGCAGAAAGGAAACACCATATATTTT
TRBJ1-3 - TRBV27 CASSQTYSGNTIYF TGTGCCAGCAGCCAGACTTACTCTGGAAACACCATATATTTT
TRBJ2-3 - TRBV27 CASSFSSPFRADTQYF TGTGCCAGCAGTTTTAGTAGTCCCTTTAGAGCAGATACGCAGTATTTT
TRBJ1-2 - TRBV7-2 CASSLGGPIYGYTF TGTGCCAGCAGCTTAGGGGGCCCCATCTATGGCTACACCTTC
TRBJ1-2 TRBD1 TRBV28 CASSFRGLSYGYTF TGTGCCAGCAGTTTCAGGGGGCTCTCCTATGGCTACACCTTC
TRBJ1-2 TRBD1 TRBV29-1 CSVVRDRGRVGGYTF TGCAGCGTGGTCCGGGACAGGGGGCGAGTAGGTGGCTACACCTTC
TRBJ2-1 TRBD1 TRBV18 CASSQLGQAVLRYNEQFF TGTGCCAGCTCCCAACTCGGACAGGCCGTCTTGAGGTACAATGAGCAGTTCTTC
TRBJ1-2 TRBD1 TRBV19 CASRTTGDSYGYTF TGTGCCAGTAGAACCACAGGGGACAGCTATGGCTACACCTTC
TRBJ2-3 TRBD1 TRBV18 CASSTNPGQAGDTQYF TGTGCCAGCTCAACTAATCCGGGACAGGCAGGAGATACGCAGTATTTT
TRBJ1-4 TRBD1 TRBV6-1 CASSPTGGFSEKLFF TGTGCCAGCAGCCCCACAGGGGGCTTCAGTGAAAAACTGTTTTTT
TRBJ1-1 - TRBV2 CASSEGRNTEAFF TGTGCCAGCAGTGAAGGTCGGAACACTGAAGCTTTCTTT
TRBJ1-2 TRBD1 TRBV15 CATSRPGTANYGYTF TGTGCCACCAGCAGACCCGGGACAGCAAACTATGGCTACACCTTC
TRBJ1-2 TRBD1 TRBV29-1 CSVEDRYRGSNYGYTF TGCAGCGTTGAAGATCGGTACAGGGGCTCGAACTATGGCTACACCTTC
TRBJ2-5 - TRBV6-1 CASSVEEDQYF TGTGCCAGCAGTGTAGAGGAGGACCAGTACTTC
TRBJ2-3 TRBD2 TRBV5-1 CASSLAGTSGGDTQYF TGCGCCAGCAGCTTGGCCGGGACTAGCGGGGGAGATACGCAGTATTTT
TRBJ2-7 - TRBV10-3 CAIRGSESYEQYF TGTGCCATCAGGGGTTCGGAGTCCTACGAGCAGTACTTC
TRBJ1-2 TRBD1 TRBV6-5 CASNDIGRGNYGYTF TGTGCCAGCAACGATATCGGCAGGGGGAACTATGGCTACACCTTC
TRBJ1-2 TRBD1 TRBV30 CAWRQGDYTF TGTGCCTGGAGACAGGGGGACTACACCTTC
TRBJ1-3 - TRBV4-1 CASSRSHGGGNTIYF TGCGCCAGCAGCCGATCCCACGGGGGTGGAAACACCATATATTTT
TRBJ1-2 - TRBV5-8 CASSLRVAYGYTF TGTGCCAGCAGCTTGCGGGTCGCCTATGGCTACACCTTC
TRBJ2-7 TRBD1 TRBV5-4 CASSLVGQVFYEQYF TGTGCCAGCAGCTTGGTGGGACAGGTCTTCTACGAGCAGTACTTC
TRBJ1-4 TRBD1 TRBV5-1 CASSLRQGAGNEKLFF TGCGCCAGCAGCTTGCGACAGGGGGCCGGTAATGAAAAACTGTTTTTT